Below are 30 T cell receptor beta chains sequenced from a single sample in a study of cytomegalovirus exposure and HLA in healthy donors. Libraries were prepared by immunoSEQ multiplex PCR; TCRdb keeps only in-frame clonotypes and omits some of them. This table holds 90,000 to 150,000 clones, roughly 83% found once. Sequenced sample: PBMCs. Receptors were obtained from a man between 18 and 29 years old in good health and CMV-seronegative.

The V call is TRBV18, the J call TRBJ2-5, with TRBD2 matching 8 bases. The CDR3 extends over 16 amino acids. V lost 6 bases to trimming and J lost 2 bases; unmatched junction nucleotides: 11. Germline CDR1 KGHSH, CDR2 LQKENI. The CDR3 reads CASSGLAGGFQETQYF. In nucleotides, the CDR3 is TGTGCCAGCTCTGGTCTAGCGGGCGGATTTCAAGAGACCCAGTACTTC.

This chain joins TRBV6-6 and TRBJ1-5, with no clear D. Germline assignment: CDR1 MNHNY and CDR2 SVGAGI (reference sequence). The CDR3 sequence is 15 residues long. V lost 6 bases to trimming and J lost 9 bases, with 21 bases between them. The CDR3 DNA reads as TGTGCCAGCAGCCCGATGTGGGAGGAGGGAAGGCCCCAGCATTTT. It yields the protein CASSPMWEEGRPQHF.

The chain links TRBV7-9 to TRBJ2-2; 10 bases align to TRBD2. The CDR3 consists of 16 residues. Germline lookup yields CDR1 SEHNR and CDR2 FQNEAQ (reference sequence). V lost 4 bases to trimming and J lost 0 bases; unmatched junction nucleotides: 2. For the CDR3, the DNA is TGTGCCAGCAGCTCAAGCGGGGGGGCGAACACCGGGGAGCTGTTTTTT. It is translated as CASSSSGGANTGELFF.

The CDR3 bases are TGTGCCAGCAGCTTATCCGCGAACGAGCAGTACTTC. Residues: CASSLSANEQYF. The chain links TRBV7-6 to TRBJ2-7; no clear D. Germline V gene lookup returns CDR1 SGHVS and CDR2 FNYEAQ. This CDR3 is 12 amino acids long. Trimming shortened V by 2 bases and J by 5 bases, and 7 bases separated the two germline ends.

The chain is built from TRBV20-1 and TRBJ1-1, with D perhaps TRBD1 (6 bases). Germline CDR1 is DFQATT and CDR2 is SNEGSKA (reference sequence). The CDR3 spans 11 residues. The CDR3: CSRDKNTEAFF. For the CDR3, the DNA is TGCAGCAGGGACAAGAACACTGAAGCTTTCTTT.

The rearrangement uses TRBV9 and TRBJ2-3; possibly TRBD2 for D (7 bases). Trimming took 2 bases from V and 8 from J, leaving 15 bases between them. This CDR3 has 14 amino acids. Germline V gives CDR1 SGDLS, CDR2 YYNGEE. As DNA, the CDR3 is TGTGCCAGCAGCGTTGGGGGGGGGCCTGGTACGCAGTATTTT. It codes for CASSVGGGPGTQYF.

The rearrangement joins TRBV5-1 to TRBJ2-3; 10 bases are shared with TRBD1. The CDR3 covers 15 residues. Germline assignment: CDR1 SGHRS and CDR2 YFSETQ. Unmatched junction bases numbered 5, after V lost 4 bases and J lost 3 bases. The CDR3 region has the DNA TGCGCCAGCAGCCAGGACAGGGGGTTAACAGATACGCAGTATTTT. Amino acids: CASSQDRGLTDTQYF.

V and J are TRBV5-1 and TRBJ1-5; 8 bases align to TRBD1. The CDR3 runs 14 residues. Germline V lookup: CDR1 SGHRS, CDR2 YFSETQ. V dropped 4 bases and J dropped 6; count of bases not matched to a gene: 6. The CDR3 coding sequence is TGCGCCAGCAGCACCACAGGGGGAGCTCAGCCCCAGCATTTT. Its protein product is CASSTTGGAQPQHF.

The chain is built from TRBV6-1 and TRBJ1-5, with 9 bases fitting TRBD1. V shed 8 bases, J shed 7 bases, and the junction held 6 bases outside the gene matches. The germline CDR1 and CDR2 sequences are MNHNS and SASEGT. The CDR3 consists of 13 residues. CDR3 sequence: CASVDRGRQPQHF. The CDR3 DNA reads TGTGCCAGCGTGGACAGGGGCCGGCAGCCCCAGCATTTT.

The chain links TRBV30 to TRBJ2-3; 8 nucleotides line up with TRBD1. Trimming took 5 bases from V and 4 from J; bases not matched to a gene: 2. Germline loops: CDR1 GTSNPN, CDR2 SVGIG (reference sequence). This CDR3 is built from 12 residues. CDR3 residues: CAWGQGSDTQYF. The CDR3 nucleotides are TGTGCCTGGGGACAGGGATCAGATACGCAGTATTTT.

CDR3 amino acids: CASRGRRGTSTDTQYF. As DNA, the CDR3 is TGTGCCAGCAGGGGCCGAAGAGGGACTAGCACAGATACGCAGTATTTT. V gene TRBV2 combines with J gene TRBJ2-3, with D perhaps TRBD2 (6 bases). Germline loops: CDR1 SNHLY, CDR2 FYNNEI. CDR3 length equals 16 residues. Trimming left V 6 bases short and J 0 bases short, with 16 bases between.

This sequence joins TRBV6-1 and TRBJ1-5; D is unresolved. The CDR3 has 15 residues. Trimming removed 6 bases from V and 0 bases from J, with 12 bases in between. The germline V gene has CDR1 MNHNS and CDR2 SASEGT. DNA of the CDR3: TGTGCCAGCAGGGGCAGGCAGGATAGCAATCAGCCCCAGCATTTT. Protein product: CASRGRQDSNQPQHF.

The chain uses TRBV7-9 and TRBJ2-5, with TRBD2 as a possible D gene (5 bases). The V gene lost 3 bases and the J gene lost 5 bases, with 16 bases spanning the gap. Germline values: CDR1 SEHNR, CDR2 FQNEAQ (reference sequence). There are 15 residues in the CDR3. The CDR3 region has the DNA TGTGCCAGCAGCTTGGAAATAGAACCGGGGGAGACCCAGTACTTC. It is translated as CASSLEIEPGETQYF.

The gene calls are TRBV19 and TRBJ1-2, with 8 bases aligning to TRBD1. Germline V CDR1 and CDR2: LNHDA, SQIVND (reference sequence). The J segment lost 7 bases and the V segment lost 7 bases, leaving 8 bases of the junction unmatched. This CDR3 region has 13 residues. DNA of the CDR3: TGTGCCAGTAATGCCCAGGGGGCAGGTGGCTACACCTTC. Translating it yields CASNAQGAGGYTF.

The chain recombines TRBV2 with TRBJ2-3; 14 positions match TRBD2. Trimming at V came to 0 bases and at J to 7 bases, leaving 6 bases not matched to a gene. CDR1 and CDR2 (germline): SNHLY, FYNNEI. This CDR3 region has 17 residues. CDR3 sequence (DNA): TGTGCCAGCAGTGAAGCTATCGGACTAGCGGGAGGATATACGCAGTATTTT. Its protein is CASSEAIGLAGGYTQYF.

The chain combines TRBV15 with TRBJ1-2; 7 bases fit TRBD1. The J segment lost 8 bases and the V segment lost 5 bases, leaving 17 bases of the junction unmatched. Germline CDR1 is LNHNV and CDR2 is YYDKDF (reference sequence). This CDR3 has 16 residues. The CDR3 loop reads CATSGGGQADVRGYTF. CDR3 coding DNA: TGTGCCACCAGCGGAGGAGGACAGGCTGATGTCCGCGGCTACACCTTC.

This clone was recorded once. The chain combines TRBV12-5 with TRBJ2-3; 8 positions agree with TRBD2. The CDR3 covers 15 residues. The trim removed 3 bases at V and 0 bases at J, leaving 2 bases unmatched. From germline, CDR1 is LGHNT and CDR2 FRNRAP. The CDR3 DNA is TGTGCTAGTGGTTTTGGCGGGGGGAGCACAGATACGCAGTATTTT. Translation: CASGFGGGSTDTQYF. Complete variable domain (other parts from reference TRBV12-5 and TRBJ2-3): DARVTQTPRHKVTEMGQEVTMRCQPILGHNTVFWYRQTMMQGLELLAYFRNRAPLDDSGMPKDRFSAEMPDATLATLKIQPSEPRDSAVYFCASGFGGGSTDTQYFGPGTRLTVL.

The chain couples TRBV10-3 to TRBJ1-1, with D uncertain. With 6 bases removed from V and 0 bases from J, the gap between germline ends came to 8 bases. Germline-derived CDR1 and CDR2 are ENHRY and SYGVKD. The CDR3 is 13 residues long. The CDR3 coding sequence is TGTGCCATCAGGTGGCAGTTGAACACTGAAGCTTTCTTT. Amino acid sequence: CAIRWQLNTEAFF.

The CDR3 DNA reads TGTGCCAGCAGTGAATACGGGAGTACCTACGAGCAGTACTTC. Its protein is CASSEYGSTYEQYF. The rearrangement joins TRBV2 to TRBJ2-7; D is possibly TRBD2 (6 bases). The CDR3 sequence is 14 residues long. Trimming removed 2 bases at V and 2 bases at J, with 10 bases between. Germline CDR1 SNHLY, CDR2 FYNNEI.

This clone has only a few counts. CDR3 amino acids: CASSIKSGSLNEQYF. The CDR3 bases are TGTGCCAGCAGCATTAAGAGCGGGAGCTTGAACGAGCAGTACTTC. The V and J genes are TRBV6-5 and TRBJ2-7, with 8 bases aligning to TRBD2. The CDR3 extends over 15 amino acids. V was clipped by 6 bases and J by 5 bases; unmatched bases: 12. CDR1 and CDR2 (germline): MNHEY, SVGAGI.

The chain has TRBV21-1 and TRBJ2-3; the table assigns TRBD2, which was not confirmed against the DNA. TRBV21-1 is a pseudogene locus. This CDR3 spans 17 amino acids. The CDR3 DNA reads as TGTGCCAGCAGCAAAGAAAGCGCTAGTGAAAGCACAGATACGCAGTATTTT. It codes for CASSKESASESTDTQYF.

This clone was observed once. CDR3 protein: CASSYRKTGDNSPLHF. The CDR3 DNA sequence: TGTGCCAGCAGTTACAGGAAGACAGGGGATAATTCACCCCTCCACTTT. The chain couples TRBV6-6 to TRBJ1-6; 8 bases map to TRBD1. In germline, CDR1 is MNHNY, CDR2 SVGAGI (reference sequence). The CDR3 is 16 residues long. J was trimmed by 5 bases and V by 2 bases; bases with no gene match: 5.

The chain uses TRBV5-1 and TRBJ1-2; TRBD1 is a possible D gene (6 bases). The CDR3 spans 14 residues. Trimming shortened V by 5 bases and J by 5 bases, and 16 bases separated the two germline ends. The germline CDR1 and CDR2 sequences are SGHRS and YFSETQ. This CDR3 is CASSQGQKGYGYTF. CDR3 bases: TGCGCCAGCAGTCAAGGACAGAAGGGGTATGGCTACACCTTC.

The chain carries TRBV27 and TRBJ1-1, with 9 bases that match TRBD1. The J segment lost 4 bases and the V segment lost 10 bases, leaving 13 bases of the junction unmatched. Germline V gene lookup returns CDR1 MNHEY and CDR2 SMNVEV (reference sequence). This CDR3 region has 15 residues. CDR3: CAINLRDRVCTEAFF. The CDR3 coding sequence is TGTGCCATCAACCTCCGGGACAGGGTCTGCACTGAAGCTTTCTTT.

This sequence joins TRBV30 and TRBJ1-5; D is undetermined. Germline CDR1 GTSNPN, CDR2 SVGIG (reference sequence). V gave up 0 bases and J gave up 4 bases, with 7 bases separating them. This CDR3 spans 13 amino acids. As DNA, the CDR3 is TGTGCCTGGAGTGTAGAGAGGAATCAGCCCCAGCATTTT. This translates into CAWSVERNQPQHF.

Points on this clone: An end of the junction differs from the germline gene, which may be a read error. The CDR3 sequence: CASSPREGAGELFF. The DNA for the CDR3 is TGCGCTAGCAGCCCACGGGAGGGAGCCGGGGAGCTGTTTTTT. The genes are TRBV4-1 and TRBJ2-2, with 8 bases lining up with TRBD2. The CDR3 consists of 14 residues. Germline V CDR1 and CDR2: MGHRA, YSYEKL.

The chain recombines TRBV19 with TRBJ2-7; 13 positions match TRBD2. Germline CDR1 reads LNHDA; CDR2 reads SQIVND (reference sequence). The CDR3 extends over 16 amino acids. Trimming removed 2 bases from V and 6 bases from J; junction bases left unmatched: 7. DNA for the CDR3: TGTGCCAGTAGTATAATTGGACTAGCGGGGGTTTCCGAGCAGTACTTC. It translates to CASSIIGLAGVSEQYF.

This chain's CDR3 is CASREGGYTEAFF. The CDR3 coding sequence is TGTGCCAGCCGGGAGGGGGGATACACTGAAGCTTTCTTT. The chain links TRBV6-5 to TRBJ1-1; tentatively, D is TRBD1 (6 bases). Per germline, CDR1 MNHEY and CDR2 SVGAGI. V was trimmed by 8 bases and J by 3 bases, leaving 13 bases between them. This CDR3 is 13 amino acids long.

V is TRBV5-1 and J is TRBJ1-1; 8 bases agree with TRBD1. The germline CDR1 and CDR2 sequences are SGHRS and YFSETQ. The J segment lost 1 base and the V segment lost 4 bases, leaving 3 bases of the junction unmatched. The CDR3 covers 14 residues. For the CDR3, the DNA is TGCGCCAGCAGCACCGGGACAGGGAACACTGAAGCTTTCTTT. It specifies CASSTGTGNTEAFF.

The gene calls are TRBV7-8 and TRBJ2-7; maybe TRBD1 (5 bases). Germline CDR1 reads SGHVS; CDR2 reads FQNEAQ. The CDR3 is made up of 15 amino acids. Trimming took off 4 bases at V and 0 bases at J, with 13 bases between the two ends. The DNA of the CDR3 is TGTGCCAGCAGCTCAGGGCGACGAATCTCCTACGAGCAGTACTTC. It is translated as CASSSGRRISYEQYF.